The next 17 T cell receptor beta chains were all read from a single sample in a study of T-cell memory formation after mild COVID-19. From the 5' RACE reads, TCRdb called clonotypes with MiXCR, one entry per CDR3 protein. Among about 420,000 distinct CDR3 sequences, about 22% were seen once, and the ten largest hold around 12%. The specimen sequenced was PBMCs or a T cell subset sorted from them (not recorded which). The receptor source for this set is an adult woman who had mild COVID-19 (a few samples of this study predate the infection). Cell type and time point are not known.

This rearrangement joins TRBV30 to TRBJ2-7; D ambiguous. Trimming took off 1 base at V and 1 base at J, with 14 bases between the two ends. This CDR3 has 15 amino acids. Germline V gene data show CDR1 as GTSNPN and CDR2 as SVGIG (reference sequence). DNA of the CDR3: TGTGCCTGGAGTGCCCCCGGGCTCAGGTCCTACGAGCAGTACTTC. Protein: CAWSAPGLRSYEQYF.

This clonotype has only a few counts. V gene TRBV4-2 combines with J gene TRBJ2-3; possibly TRBD2 for D (6 bases). This CDR3 contains 15 residues. The ends were cut back, 3 bases at V and 0 bases at J, with 10 bases in the middle. CDR1 LGHNA and CDR2 YNFKEQ come from the germline V gene. Here the CDR3 reads CASSQPSVSTDTQYF. The CDR3 bases are TGTGCCAGCAGCCAGCCTAGCGTGAGCACAGATACGCAGTATTTT.

V gene TRBV30 combines with J gene TRBJ2-5, with D uncertain. V shed 3 bases and J shed 2 bases, with 19 bases lying between them. This CDR3 comprises 16 residues. Germline loops: CDR1 GTSNPN, CDR2 SVGIG (reference sequence). The DNA of the CDR3 is TGTGCCTGGAGGAGACGTTTGGGCCGAGCTCAAGAGACCCAGTACTTC. Protein sequence: CAWRRRLGRAQETQYF.

The gene calls are TRBV20-1 and TRBJ2-3, with TRBD2 identical over 8 bases. The CDR3 totals 14 residues. With V trimmed by 6 bases and J by 4 bases, 9 bases remained unmatched. Per germline, CDR1 DFQATT and CDR2 SNEGSKA (reference sequence). CDR3 DNA: TGCAGTGCGCGAGGCGGGAGGCCCGCAGATACGCAGTATTTT. Its protein is CSARGGRPADTQYF.

The chain has TRBV18 and TRBJ1-2, with 7 bases that match TRBD1. Trimming cost V 0 bases and J 7 bases; bases outside gene matches: 11. CDR3 length equals 16 residues. Looked up from germline, CDR1 is KGHSH and CDR2 is LQKENI. The CDR3 spells CASSPPHGTDYTGYTF. The CDR3 DNA is TGTGCCAGCTCACCACCCCACGGGACAGACTATACTGGCTACACCTTC.

The chain joins TRBV4-1 to TRBJ2-5, with D possibly called TRBD1 or TRBD2 (7 bases each). This CDR3 is 17 amino acids long. V was cut by 1 base and J by 5 bases, with 20 bases left in between. CDR1 is MGHRA, CDR2 YSYEKL, per germline. The CDR3 loop is CASSQGSTGRGWETQYF. The CDR3 region has the DNA TGCGCCAGCAGCCAAGGATCGACAGGGAGGGGCTGGGAGACCCAGTACTTC.

This clonotype was counted only a few times. At one boundary the junction diverges from the germline segment, which might be a read error. The chain links TRBV24-1 to TRBJ2-1; a weak D match, TRBD2 (5 bases). The CDR3 runs to 11 residues. CDR1 and CDR2 (germline): KGHDR, SFDVKD. CDR3 amino acids: CATSDGLLGSF. In DNA form, the CDR3 reads TGTGCCACCAGTGACGGACTCCTCGGTTCGTTC.

This clonotype showed up just a few times. The chain employs TRBV20-1 and TRBJ2-1, with D hard to call. Germline CDR1 and CDR2: DFQATT and SNEGSKA (reference sequence). This CDR3 is built from 12 residues. The V end lost 0 bases, the J end lost 5 bases, and 5 bases lay between the germline ends. This CDR3 reads CSAREENNEQFF. The CDR3 region has the DNA TGCAGTGCTAGAGAGGAAAACAATGAGCAGTTCTTC.

This clonotype was detected a few times. The chain employs TRBV30 and TRBJ2-1; D is tentatively TRBD1 or TRBD2 (5 bases each). Per germline, CDR1 GTSNPN and CDR2 SVGIG (reference sequence). The V end was cut by 4 bases, the J end by 7 bases, with 11 bases between. CDR3 length: 12 amino acids. CDR3 DNA sequence: TGTGCCTGGACCCCCAGGGAGAATGAGCAGTTCTTC. Translated, it gives CAWTPRENEQFF.

The rearrangement uses TRBV14 and TRBJ2-5; TRBD2 agrees at 9 bases. CDR3 length: 16 amino acids. Germline V lookup: CDR1 SGHDN, CDR2 FVKESK. With 3 bases clipped from V and 2 bases from J, the junction kept 7 bases outside the gene matches. CDR3 sequence (DNA): TGTGCCAGCAGCCACGAGGGACTAGCAAAACAAGAGACCCAGTACTTC. Residues: CASSHEGLAKQETQYF.

This clonotype came up once. CDR3 nucleotides: TGTGCCAGCAGCTTAGACTGGGCCGGAGACAATGAGCAGTTCTTC. This gives the protein CASSLDWAGDNEQFF. The rearrangement joins TRBV7-8 to TRBJ2-1; D is unresolved. Germline CDR1 and CDR2: SGHVS and FQNEAQ. This CDR3 has 15 residues. Trimming pared 1 base from V and 5 bases from J, leaving 12 bases between. The variable domain in full, completed from reference TRBV7-8 and TRBJ2-1, reads GAGVSQSPRYKVAKRGQDVALRCDPISGHVSLFWYQQALGQGPEFLTYFQNEAQLDKSGLPSDRFFAERPEGSVSTLKIQRTQQEDSAVYLCASSLDWAGDNEQFFGPGTRLTVL.

The chain couples TRBV12-3 or TRBV12-4 to TRBJ2-1, with D perhaps matching TRBD1 (6 bases). Trimming stripped 2 bases from V and 5 bases from J, with 16 bases between. The CDR3 length is 16 residues. The CDR3 DNA reads as TGTGCCAGCAGTTTAAGGTTTTTGGGGGCCGACAATGAGCAGTTCTTC. Its translation is CASSLRFLGADNEQFF.

The sample holds a few counts of this clonotype. This chain joins TRBV7-9 and TRBJ1-1, with D perhaps matching TRBD1 (5 bases). From germline, CDR1 is SEHNR and CDR2 FQNEAQ (reference sequence). This CDR3 is built from 13 residues. Trimming removed 5 bases from V and 6 bases from J, with 13 bases in between. CDR3 in DNA: TGTGCCAGCAGCCCCTGGGACCGGGCTGAAGCTTTCTTT. Protein: CASSPWDRAEAFF.

This clonotype occurred a few times. This chain links TRBV5-6 with TRBJ2-1; perhaps TRBD2 as D (6 bases). The V and J ends lost 3 bases and 0 bases respectively, with 16 bases between them. From germline, CDR1 is SGHDT and CDR2 YYEEEE. The CDR3 runs 17 residues. The CDR3 loop reads CASSSLGTSSSYNEQFF. CDR3 nucleotides: TGTGCCAGCAGCTCCTTGGGGACTTCGAGCTCCTACAATGAGCAGTTCTTC.

This clonotype showed up just a few times. This sequence joins TRBV27 and TRBJ2-2; TRBD1 matches 8 bases. CDR1 and CDR2 from the germline V gene are MNHEY and SMNVEV (reference sequence). The CDR3 has 13 amino acids. V was pared by 8 bases and J by 7 bases, with 6 bases of the junction left unmatched. CDR3 in amino acids: CASGARGRGELFF. In nucleotides, the CDR3 is TGTGCCAGCGGCGCCAGGGGGCGCGGGGAGCTGTTTTTT.

The rearrangement joins TRBV20-1 to TRBJ2-5; maybe TRBD1 (6 bases). Germline V gene sequence: CDR1 DFQATT, CDR2 SNEGSKA (reference sequence). The CDR3 has 15 residues. The V and J ends lost 5 bases and 5 bases respectively, with 21 bases between them. The CDR3 DNA is TGCAGTGCTGACCCGACAGGAGATGGGCAGGAGACCCAGTACTTC. It translates to CSADPTGDGQETQYF.

This clonotype was detected a few times. The chain employs TRBV15 and TRBJ2-3; tentative D call: TRBD1 (5 bases). This CDR3 contains 14 residues. Per the germline V gene, CDR1 is LNHNV and CDR2 is YYDKDF (reference sequence). Trimming took off 2 bases at V and 0 bases at J, with 6 bases between the two ends. This chain's CDR3 is CATSRQGSTDTQYF. The CDR3 nucleotides read TGTGCCACCAGCAGACAGGGCAGCACAGATACGCAGTATTTT.